The 24 T cell receptor beta chains given below trace back to one sample, sequenced in a study of blood T cell repertoires in COVID-19. Sequencing was performed with immunoSEQ multiplex PCR; in TCRdb, only in-frame clones are kept and a portion is missing. The table shows approximately 85,000 clones, with less than 95% occurring only once. Sequenced material: peripheral blood. The receptor set was obtained from a woman aged 50 to 60 in a cohort sampled during active COVID-19.

The chain couples TRBV28 to TRBJ2-4; D may be TRBD2 (6 bases). The ends were cut back, 8 bases at V and 3 bases at J, with 17 bases in the middle. The CDR3 runs to 15 residues. Per the germline V gene, CDR1 is MDHEN and CDR2 is SYDVKM. Here the CDR3 reads CASADAGRIKNIQYF. As DNA, the CDR3 is TGTGCCAGCGCCGACGCGGGGCGGATCAAAAACATTCAGTACTTC.

The count of this clone is one. This sequence joins TRBV6-1 and TRBJ2-1, with D perhaps matching TRBD2 (6 bases). V was trimmed by 3 bases and J by 12 bases, leaving 18 bases between them. The CDR3 loop spans 14 amino acids. The germline gives CDR1 MNHNS, CDR2 SASEGT. CDR3 protein: CASSEGGTPRGQFF. CDR3 nucleotides: TGTGCCAGCAGTGAGGGCGGGACTCCTCGGGGGCAGTTCTTC.

This clone occurred a few times. V usage is TRBV4-2 and J usage is TRBJ1-5; 10 bases map to TRBD1. V lost 4 bases and J lost 9; bases outside the gene matches: 15. Germline lookup yields CDR1 LGHNA and CDR2 YNFKEQ. The CDR3 totals 17 residues. In DNA form, the CDR3 reads TGTGCCAGCAGCCCCAGATCCGGGACAGGGGCCGTTCGGCCCCAGCATTTT. It translates to CASSPRSGTGAVRPQHF.

J is TRBJ2-7 and V is TRBV3-1 (or the pseudogene TRBV3-2); 7 bases map to TRBD2. V lost 4 bases to trimming and J lost 2 bases; unmatched junction nucleotides: 8. The CDR3 sequence is 15 residues long. CDR1 and CDR2 from the germline V gene are LGHDT and YNNKEL (reference sequence). CDR3 loop: CASSRRGTKTYEQYF. CDR3 DNA: TGTGCCAGCAGCCGACGCGGGACTAAGACCTACGAGCAGTACTTC.

This chain uses TRBV29-1 with TRBJ2-5; D gene uncertain. Germline CDR1 and CDR2: SQVTM and ANQGSEA. This CDR3 has 12 residues. Trimming removed 4 bases from V and 1 base from J, with 7 bases in between. CDR3 bases: TGCAGCGTTGCACAGTCCCAAGAGACCCAGTACTTC. Translating gives CSVAQSQETQYF.

The CDR3 bases are TGTGCCAGCAGCGTAGAACCAGCGGGGGTCACAGATACGCAGTATTTT. Translated: CASSVEPAGVTDTQYF. This rearrangement joins TRBV9 to TRBJ2-3, with 8 bases lining up with TRBD2. Germline CDR1 is SGDLS and CDR2 is YYNGEE. The CDR3 is 16 residues long. The ends lost 0 bases at V and 2 bases at J; junction bases unmatched: 5.

The chain carries TRBV5-1 and TRBJ2-5; 8 bases are shared with TRBD2. CDR3 size: 14 residues. Losses at the gene ends were 3 bases for V and 4 bases for J; bases not matched to a gene: 5. Germline V gene data show CDR1 as SGHRS and CDR2 as YFSETQ. The DNA of the CDR3 is TGCGCCAGCAGCTCCGGGGGGGGCCCAGAGACCCAGTACTTC. Translation: CASSSGGGPETQYF.

The chain uses TRBV6-5 and TRBJ2-7; D remains ambiguous. Trimming pared 0 bases from V and 3 bases from J, leaving 15 bases between. CDR3 size: 16 residues. CDR1 and CDR2 (germline): MNHEY, SVGAGI. The CDR3 sequence is CASSYSTRQVLYEQYF. The CDR3 DNA is TGTGCCAGCAGTTACTCGACAAGGCAAGTTCTCTACGAGCAGTACTTC.

The chain combines TRBV5-4 with TRBJ2-1, with TRBD2 matching 12 bases. CDR1 is SGHNT and CDR2 is YYREEE in the germline V gene (reference sequence). The V and J ends lost 2 bases and 8 bases, in that order; junction bases with no gene match: 8. The CDR3 has 16 residues. The DNA for the CDR3 is TGTGCCAGCAGCTTTCTAGCGGGAGGGCTTGAAGATGAGCAGTTCTTC. Translation gives CASSFLAGGLEDEQFF.

In regard to this clone: Other DNA sequences in the sample encode the same CDR3. This rearrangement joins TRBV27 to TRBJ2-6; 10 bases fit TRBD1. Germline CDR1 MNHEY, CDR2 SMNVEV (reference sequence). The CDR3 has 17 amino acids. Losses at the gene ends were 3 bases for V and 3 bases for J; bases not matched to a gene: 5. The CDR3 region is CASSFRDRGYGANVLTF. The CDR3 DNA reads as TGTGCCAGCAGTTTTCGGGACAGGGGTTATGGGGCCAACGTCCTGACTTTC.

The chain employs TRBV29-1 and TRBJ2-5; 10 nucleotides match TRBD1. The trim removed 3 bases at V and 5 bases at J, leaving 6 bases unmatched. This CDR3 spans 14 amino acids. CDR1 is SQVTM, CDR2 ANQGSEA, per germline. CDR3 amino acids: CSVEATGGGETQYF. The CDR3 nucleotides are TGCAGCGTTGAGGCGACAGGGGGCGGGGAGACCCAGTACTTC. Full variable domain (rest looked up from reference TRBV29-1 and TRBJ2-5): SAVISQKPSRDICQRGTSLTIQCQVDSQVTMMFWYRQQPGQSLTLIATANQGSEATYESGFVIDKFPISRPNLTFSTLTVSNMSPEDSSIYLCSVEATGGGETQYFGPGTRLLVL.

The rearrangement links TRBV11-2 to TRBJ2-7, with unresolved D. This CDR3 spans 15 amino acids. From germline, CDR1 is SGHAT and CDR2 FQNNGV. V was pared by 0 bases and J by 7 bases, with 16 bases between. CDR3 coding DNA: TGTGCCAGCAGCTTAGAACCAACCACAAGGAGAGAGCAGTACTTC. Its translation: CASSLEPTTRREQYF.

The rearrangement links TRBV7-2 to TRBJ2-4; 14 bases line up with TRBD2. Per germline, CDR1 SGHTA and CDR2 FQGNSA. V was clipped by 5 bases and J by 6 bases; unmatched bases: 12. The CDR3 extends over 18 amino acids. The CDR3 loop reads CASSRLGLAGGGRNIQYF. The CDR3 bases are TGTGCCAGCAGCCGCCTAGGACTAGCGGGAGGTGGAAGAAACATTCAGTACTTC.

Worth noting for this clone: At one boundary the junction diverges from the germline segment, which might be a read error. The chain carries TRBV3-1 (or the pseudogene TRBV3-2) and TRBJ2-1; D ambiguous. This CDR3 has 13 residues. From germline, CDR1 is LGHDT and CDR2 YNNKEL (reference sequence). CDR3 sequence reads: CASSSQADTLMVF. The CDR3 nucleotides read TGTGCCAGCAGCTCCCAGGCCGATACTCTCATGGTCTTC.

The CDR3 bases are TGTGCCACCAGTGATCGGACAGGGGTGGTCAATGAGCAGTTCTTC. Translation gives CATSDRTGVVNEQFF. The genes are TRBV24-1 and TRBJ2-1, with 9 bases identical to TRBD1. This CDR3 has 15 residues. V shed 3 bases, J shed 6 bases, and the junction held 5 bases outside the gene matches. Germline loops: CDR1 KGHDR, CDR2 SFDVKD.

This clone was observed a handful of times. The rearrangement joins TRBV2 to TRBJ1-5; 10 nucleotides agree with TRBD1. Germline trimming cut 6 bases from V and 4 bases from J; bases unmatched to any gene: 6. Per germline, CDR1 SNHLY and CDR2 FYNNEI. This CDR3 has 15 amino acids. CDR3 coding DNA: TGTGCCAGCAGAAAAGGGGGACAGGGGAATCAGCCCCAGCATTTT. Protein: CASRKGGQGNQPQHF.

V and J are TRBV11-2 and TRBJ2-3; 9 bases map to TRBD2. The V gene's germline CDR1 is SGHAT and CDR2 FQNNGV. J gave up 6 bases and V 3 bases, and 10 bases lay outside the gene matches. The CDR3 extends over 16 amino acids. In nucleotides, the CDR3 is TGTGCCAGCAGCTTCCAGCGGGAGGAAGTTAGTGATACGCAGTATTTT. Amino acid sequence: CASSFQREEVSDTQYF.

The chain carries TRBV4-2 and TRBJ1-1; perhaps TRBD1 as D (5 bases). The CDR3 is made up of 15 amino acids. Germline CDR1 LGHNA, CDR2 YNFKEQ. The V end lost 4 bases, the J end lost 0 bases, and 12 bases lay between the germline ends. Here the CDR3 DNA reads TGTGCCAGCAGCCCCATGGAGGGGATGAACACTGAAGCTTTCTTT. It encodes CASSPMEGMNTEAFF.

This clone occurred once. The CDR3 is CASSPSSGRSYEQYF. Written as DNA, the CDR3 is TGTGCCAGCTCACCGAGTAGCGGGAGATCTTACGAGCAGTACTTC. V gene TRBV18 combines with J gene TRBJ2-7, with 9 nucleotides matching TRBD2. Germline trimming cut 3 bases from V and 4 bases from J; bases unmatched to any gene: 7. Germline CDR1 and CDR2: KGHSH and LQKENI. CDR3 length equals 15 residues.

The chain uses TRBV11-2 and TRBJ1-2, with D possibly TRBD1 on 6 matching bases. The germline V gene has CDR1 SGHAT and CDR2 FQNNGV. Trimming cost V 7 bases and J 4 bases, with 19 bases left between them. The CDR3 contains 15 residues. CDR3 bases: TGTGCCAGCACCCTCCGGGGAACAGGGCCCTATGGCTACACCTTC. It yields the protein CASTLRGTGPYGYTF.

The chain carries TRBV28 and TRBJ2-2, with 7 bases lining up with TRBD1. The germline V gene has CDR1 MDHEN and CDR2 SYDVKM. The junction had 9 bases not matched to a gene; V was cut back by 5 bases and J by 6 bases. The CDR3 covers 15 residues. The DNA for the CDR3 is TGTGCCAGCAGTCCCCCCGACAGGGCAGCCGGGGAGCTGTTTTTT. Protein product: CASSPPDRAAGELFF. Together with reference TRBV28 and TRBJ2-2, the CDR3 gives the full variable domain: DVKVTQSSRYLVKRTGEKVFLECVQDMDHENMFWYRQDPGLGLRLIYFSYDVKMKEKGDIPEGYSVSREKKERFSLILESASTNQTSMYLCASSPPDRAAGELFFGEGSRLTVL.

V is TRBV28 and J is TRBJ1-2; D is ambiguous. Trimming cost V 5 bases and J 4 bases, with 14 bases left between them. This CDR3 comprises 14 residues. Germline lookup yields CDR1 MDHEN and CDR2 SYDVKM. CDR3 in DNA: TGTGCCAGCAGTGACGCCGGGGAGACCTATGGCTACACCTTC. This gives the protein CASSDAGETYGYTF.

The rearrangement links TRBV11-2 to TRBJ1-5, with D possibly matching TRBD1 (5 bases). Between the trimmed V and J ends, which lost 5 bases and 6 bases, there was a span of 8 bases. This CDR3 region has 12 residues. Germline CDR1 reads SGHAT; CDR2 reads FQNNGV. CDR3 sequence reads: CASSLQGQPQHF. CDR3 nucleotides: TGTGCCAGCAGCCTTCAGGGTCAGCCCCAGCATTTT.

The CDR3 loop reads CASSGIPGQSNTGELFF. Written as DNA, the CDR3 is TGCGCCAGCAGTGGTATACCGGGACAGTCGAACACCGGGGAGCTGTTTTTT. The chain couples TRBV10-1 to TRBJ2-2; 7 bases are shared with TRBD1. CDR1 is WNHNN, CDR2 SYGVQD, per germline (reference sequence). Trimming cost V 4 bases and J 0 bases; bases outside gene matches: 8. This CDR3 has 17 amino acids.